The present T cell receptor (beta chain) was sequenced within a study of cytomegalovirus exposure and HLA in healthy donors. Germline V gives CDR1 GTSNPN, CDR2 SVGIG (reference sequence). Trimming pared 5 bases from V and 1 base from J, leaving 11 bases between. This CDR3 comprises 13 residues. Generated by immunoSEQ multiplex PCR, the TCRdb table keeps only in-frame clones and is missing some. The repertoire consists of roughly 140,000 clones, with roughly nine tenths occurring once and the leading ten covering about 0.64%. Sample: PBMCs. The receptor was isolated from a man aged 18 to 30 in good health and CMV-seronegative. This chain connects TRBV30 to TRBJ1-1; perhaps TRBD1 as D (6 bases). The CDR3 is CAWSPGANTEAFF. CDR3 nucleotide sequence: TGTGCCTGGTCCCCAGGGGCGAACACTGAAGCTTTCTTT.